This record concerns one T cell receptor (beta chain) sequence. Its antigen remains unknown. CD4+ cells of the naive, central memory, regulatory and stem cell-like memory types were sorted via CD45RO/CCR7/CD25/CD127/CD95/CD27. Every isolated RNA sample was fully reverse transcribed, so sequencing captured expressed TCRB transcripts. Some 3.3 million reads per sample on average were obtained from naive, central memory and regulatory T cell samples. Sequencing was performed with immunoSEQ multiplex PCR; in TCRdb, only in-frame clones are kept and a portion is missing. The table records around 600,000 clones, under 15% of them present only once. The sample originates from a study of beta chain features in type 1 diabetes. Germline CDR1 reads SGHTA; CDR2 reads FQGNSA. Trimming took 5 bases from V and 3 from J; bases not matched to a gene: 4. This CDR3 has 15 residues. Study conclusions and caveats: Researchers report that Type 1 diabetes patients had moderately but significantly shorter TCRB CDR3s across all four CD4+ subsets. VDJ junctions from type 1 diabetes patients carried fewer insertions and larger deletions.

The sequencing sample was made of naive CD4+ T cells from blood. The receptor was isolated from a man aged 25 to 45 with type 1 diabetes. The rearrangement uses TRBV7-2 and TRBJ2-2; 9 bases line up with TRBD1. The CDR3 DNA reads as TGTGCCAGCAGCCAGGGACAGGGAGACACCGGGGAGCTGTTTTTT. This sequence encodes CASSQGQGDTGELFF.